This note documents a single TCR beta chain sequence. Its antigen is currently unknown. The data were taken from a study of spatial heterogeneity in lung cancer. Study-wide context: The count of detected beta-chain sequences consistently exceeded that of alpha-chain sequences. General study results and limits: TCRs found ubiquitously expanded in tumor appeared in blood more at resection than at follow-up.

CDR3 length: 16 residues. V gave up 3 bases and J gave up 7 bases; unmatched junction bases: 10. Germline CDR1 is SGHRS and CDR2 is YFSETQ. Every individual TCR cDNA molecule carried its own unique molecular identifier, which allowed correction of PCR and sequencing errors. Each CDR3 protein gets one entry after TCRdb re-called the 5' RACE reads with MiXCR. The sample lists roughly 120,000 distinct CDR3 sequences, 12% occurring once. Time point denoted: blood at routine non-recurrence follow-up after resection. Unsorted tumor, nontumor lung tissue or cryopreserved PBMC supplied the whole RNA. The receptor was derived from a male donor with early-stage non-small cell lung cancer. V and J are TRBV5-1 and TRBJ2-5; TRBD2 matches at 12 bases. Here the sequenced sample was PBMCs, taken at follow-up. CDR3 sequence reads: CASSSGTSGPKGTQYF. The DNA of the CDR3 is TGCGCCAGCAGCTCCGGGACTAGCGGGCCCAAAGGGACCCAGTACTTC.